These 24 T cell receptor beta chains were sequenced from one sample in a study of blood T cell repertoires in COVID-19. Produced via immunoSEQ multiplex PCR; TCRdb's table is partial and in-frame only. Of over 60,000 clones detected, roughly 80% appear once; the ten largest clones hold roughly 13%. Sequencing was carried out using peripheral blood. These receptors all come from a woman aged 80 or over with acute or convalescent COVID-19.

The V and J genes are TRBV7-9 and TRBJ1-4; 9 nucleotides agree with TRBD1. V lost 4 bases, J lost 5 bases, and 2 bases stayed unmatched. The CDR3 is made up of 14 amino acids. CDR1 and CDR2 (germline): SEHNR, FQNEAQ (reference sequence). The CDR3 spells CASSSGTGNEKLFF. CDR3 nucleotide sequence: TGTGCCAGCAGCTCCGGGACAGGGAATGAAAAACTGTTTTTT. The whole variable domain, filled in from reference TRBV7-9 and TRBJ1-4, reads DTGVSQNPRHKITKRGQNVTFRCDPISEHNRLYWYRQTLGQGPEFLTYFQNEAQLEKSRLLSDRFSAERPKGSFSTLEIQRTEQGDSAMYLCASSSGTGNEKLFFGSGTQLSVL.

The CDR3 nucleotides are TGTGCCAGCAGTTCGAAGGAGCGGGAGTATACAGATACGCAGTATTTT. The encoded protein is CASSSKEREYTDTQYF. The chain is built from TRBV7-6 and TRBJ2-3, with 8 bases matching TRBD2. Germline CDR1 is SGHVS and CDR2 is FNYEAQ. The V and J ends lost 6 bases and 3 bases, in that order; junction bases with no gene match: 11. CDR3 size: 16 residues.

V is TRBV25-1 and J is TRBJ1-2; D is ambiguous. Germline V lookup: CDR1 MGHDK, CDR2 SYGVNS. Trimming left V 6 bases short and J 4 bases short, with 9 bases between. The CDR3 length is 12 residues. The CDR3 sequence: CASRENFYGYTF. The CDR3, as DNA: TGTGCCAGCAGGGAGAATTTCTATGGCTACACCTTC.

The V and J genes are TRBV5-1 and TRBJ1-6; possible D gene TRBD1, 5 bases. Trimming removed 4 bases from V and 7 bases from J, with 18 bases in between. The length of the CDR3 is 16 residues. Germline V gives CDR1 SGHRS, CDR2 YFSETQ. CDR3 sequence (DNA): TGCGCCAGCAGCCCGTTCGGAGGGGTCATAAATTCACCCCTCCACTTT. It is translated as CASSPFGGVINSPLHF.

The chain couples TRBV5-1 to TRBJ1-1; TRBD1 is a possible D gene (5 bases). Germline loops: CDR1 SGHRS, CDR2 YFSETQ. V lost 0 bases and J 6 bases, leaving 9 bases between the germline ends. The CDR3 covers 13 residues. The CDR3 loop reads CASSLGGVPEAFF. The DNA of the CDR3 is TGCGCCAGCAGCTTGGGGGGGGTCCCTGAAGCTTTCTTT. Full variable domain (remainder filled in from reference TRBV5-1 and TRBJ1-1): KAGVTQTPRYLIKTRGQQVTLSCSPISGHRSVSWYQQTPGQGLQFLFEYFSETQRNKGNFPGRFSGRQFSNSRSEMNVSTLELGDSALYLCASSLGGVPEAFFGQGTRLTVV.

Only a few counts were recorded for this clone. The chain combines TRBV10-3 with TRBJ2-7, with 10 bases aligning to TRBD2. Germline CDR1 reads ENHRY; CDR2 reads SYGVKD. The CDR3 has 17 amino acids. With 6 bases clipped from V and 5 bases from J, the junction kept 16 bases outside the gene matches. The CDR3 sequence is CAIRDPGASGRGDEQYF. The CDR3 DNA sequence: TGTGCCATCAGGGACCCTGGGGCGAGCGGGAGGGGAGACGAGCAGTACTTC.

The genes are TRBV4-2 and TRBJ1-5; TRBD1 is a possible D gene (5 bases). CDR1 and CDR2 (germline): LGHNA, YNFKEQ. CDR3 size: 18 residues. The V end was cut by 0 bases, the J end by 3 bases, with 18 bases between. The CDR3 here is CASSQDSPGTGNNQPQHF. The DNA of the CDR3 is TGTGCCAGCAGCCAAGATAGCCCAGGGACTGGGAACAATCAGCCCCAGCATTTT.

The rearrangement uses TRBV19 and TRBJ2-1; TRBD2 agrees at 11 bases. This CDR3 is 14 amino acids long. With V trimmed by 5 bases and J by 8 bases, 5 bases remained unmatched. Germline CDR1 reads LNHDA; CDR2 reads SQIVND (reference sequence). Here the CDR3 DNA reads TGTGCCAGTAGTGCGGGACTAGCGGTCGATGAGCAGTTCTTC. This codes for CASSAGLAVDEQFF.

This chain joins TRBV6-5 and TRBJ2-1; a weak D match, TRBD2 (6 bases). V shed 8 bases and J shed 2 bases, with 13 bases lying between them. The CDR3 consists of 14 residues. Germline CDR1 and CDR2: MNHEY and SVGAGI. The CDR3 is CASLLATTYNEQFF. Written as DNA, the CDR3 is TGTGCCAGCCTCCTAGCGACTACCTACAATGAGCAGTTCTTC.

V and J are TRBV5-1 and TRBJ2-5; TRBD2 matches 9 bases. Looked up from germline, CDR1 is SGHRS and CDR2 is YFSETQ. V was pared by 2 bases and J by 4 bases, with 9 bases of the junction left unmatched. The CDR3 loop spans 16 amino acids. Here the CDR3 DNA reads TGCGCCAGCAGCTTAACACCCAATAGCGGGAGAGAGACCCAGTACTTC. Protein sequence: CASSLTPNSGRETQYF.

A single count supports this clone. This sequence joins TRBV5-1 and TRBJ1-4, with D possibly matching TRBD1 (5 bases). Per germline, CDR1 SGHRS and CDR2 YFSETQ. With 1 base removed from V and 3 bases from J, the gap between germline ends came to 13 bases. This CDR3 spans 16 amino acids. CDR3 bases: TGCGCCAGCAGCTTGCTAGGGGTGGTAGCTAATGAAAAACTGTTTTTT. Translating it yields CASSLLGVVANEKLFF.

The J gene is TRBJ2-7, the V gene TRBV2, with 7 bases that match TRBD2. CDR3 length: 14 amino acids. With 9 bases clipped from V and 1 base from J, the junction kept 9 bases outside the gene matches. Per the germline V gene, CDR1 is SNHLY and CDR2 is FYNNEI. The CDR3 coding sequence is TGTGCCAGGGGGAGGCGGGAGAGGTCCTACGAGCAGTACTTC. It specifies CARGRRERSYEQYF.

This clone was recorded a few times. The chain couples TRBV19 to TRBJ1-1; no reliable D call. Germline V CDR1 and CDR2: LNHDA, SQIVND (reference sequence). CDR3 length equals 14 residues. V was pared by 0 bases and J by 3 bases, with 8 bases between. CDR3: CASSIDTQYTEAFF. CDR3 nucleotide sequence: TGTGCCAGTAGTATAGATACCCAGTACACTGAAGCTTTCTTT.

The V gene is TRBV2, the J gene TRBJ2-7; D is perhaps TRBD2 (5 bases). Per germline, CDR1 SNHLY and CDR2 FYNNEI. The CDR3 extends over 15 amino acids. Trimming cost V 1 base and J 6 bases, with 16 bases left between them. CDR3 in DNA: TGTGCCAGCAGTGAAGACGCCGGTCGACTAATCGAGCAGTACTTC. It yields the protein CASSEDAGRLIEQYF.

The rearrangement uses TRBV4-1 and TRBJ2-7; 10 positions agree with TRBD1. Germline lookup yields CDR1 MGHRA and CDR2 YSYEKL. Trimming removed 0 bases from V and 3 bases from J; junction bases left unmatched: 8. The CDR3 extends over 17 amino acids. CDR3 amino acids: CASSQDPTGTGDYEQYF. CDR3 nucleotides: TGCGCCAGCAGCCAAGATCCGACCGGGACAGGGGACTACGAGCAGTACTTC.

This clone was counted only a few times. This chain's CDR3 is CASLRTGGGNSPLHF. Written as DNA, the CDR3 is TGTGCCAGCCTCCGAACAGGGGGCGGTAATTCACCCCTCCACTTT. The chain recombines TRBV2 with TRBJ1-6; TRBD1 matches at 9 bases. Germline V gene data show CDR1 as SNHLY and CDR2 as FYNNEI. The CDR3 has 15 residues. Trimming cost V 8 bases and J 6 bases; bases outside gene matches: 8.

V usage is TRBV29-1 and J usage is TRBJ2-7; maybe TRBD1 (5 bases). The germline V gene encodes CDR1 SQVTM and CDR2 ANQGSEA. The CDR3 length is 12 residues. The ends were cut back, 4 bases at V and 4 bases at J, with 11 bases in the middle. The CDR3 region has the DNA TGCAGCGTTGGCAGGGATGGATACGAGCAGTACTTC. As protein: CSVGRDGYEQYF.

The chain recombines TRBV2 with TRBJ2-6; 9 positions match TRBD1. The germline V gene has CDR1 SNHLY and CDR2 FYNNEI. The ends lost 6 bases at V and 4 bases at J; junction bases unmatched: 4. This CDR3 is 15 amino acids long. The DNA of the CDR3 is TGTGCCAGCAGGCGGACAGGGGTCGGGGCCAACGTCCTGACTTTC. Amino acids: CASRRTGVGANVLTF.

The chain combines TRBV19 with TRBJ2-1, with D possibly being TRBD2 (6 bases). V was trimmed by 5 bases and J by 6 bases, leaving 20 bases between them. The CDR3 extends over 16 amino acids. Germline V gene sequence: CDR1 LNHDA, CDR2 SQIVND (reference sequence). CDR3 in amino acids: CASSPAGLARLNEQFF. CDR3 in DNA: TGTGCCAGTAGTCCCGCAGGGCTAGCGAGACTCAATGAGCAGTTCTTC.

The rearrangement links TRBV5-5 to TRBJ2-7; D perhaps matches TRBD2 (6 bases). Per the germline V gene, CDR1 is SGHKS and CDR2 is YYEKEE (reference sequence). The CDR3 extends over 18 amino acids. V lost 3 bases and J 2 bases, leaving 24 bases between the germline ends. CDR3 sequence reads: CASSSRAPLAGRPYEQYF. The CDR3 bases are TGTGCCAGCAGCTCGAGAGCACCGTTGGCGGGAAGGCCCTACGAGCAGTACTTC.

This clone was recorded once. The genes are TRBV3-1 (or the pseudogene TRBV3-2) and TRBJ1-1; the D is unclear. Per the germline V gene, CDR1 is LGHDT and CDR2 is YNNKEL (reference sequence). The CDR3 sequence is 17 residues long. Trimming shortened V by 0 bases and J by 0 bases, and 14 bases separated the two germline ends. The CDR3 DNA reads TGTGCCAGCAGCCAAGATGTGACCGGGAACATGAACACTGAAGCTTTCTTT. It yields the protein CASSQDVTGNMNTEAFF.

The chain employs TRBV9 and TRBJ2-3; 9 positions agree with TRBD1. The germline V gene encodes CDR1 SGDLS and CDR2 YYNGEE. The CDR3 length is 14 residues. V was pared by 4 bases and J by 5 bases, with 5 bases of the junction left unmatched. The CDR3 DNA is TGTGCCAGCAGCCGGGGACAGGGAAAAGATACGCAGTATTTT. Translation gives CASSRGQGKDTQYF.

J is TRBJ2-1 and V is TRBV7-2; 9 bases are shared with TRBD2. From germline, CDR1 is SGHTA and CDR2 FQGNSA. This CDR3 is 17 amino acids long. Trimming removed 0 bases from V and 8 bases from J; junction bases left unmatched: 11. The CDR3 DNA follows: TGTGCCAGCAGCTTAGCAGGCGGGAGGGCCTTCATCGATGAGCAGTTCTTC. Translation: CASSLAGGRAFIDEQFF.

V is TRBV5-4 and J is TRBJ2-2; 7 bases are a match to TRBD1. J gave up 0 bases and V 4 bases, and 3 bases lay outside the gene matches. The CDR3 length is 15 residues. Germline CDR1 and CDR2: SGHNT and YYREEE (reference sequence). The CDR3 loop is CASSIQGSNTGELFF. The CDR3 nucleotides read TGTGCCAGCAGCATACAGGGGTCGAACACCGGGGAGCTGTTTTTT.